The entry below gives a single T cell receptor beta chain sequence along with its context. What it binds is unknown. The sample comes from a study of cytomegalovirus exposure and HLA in healthy donors. In the study overall: Genotyping of roughly 400 donors showed that roughly 83% belonged to the Caucasian-associated ancestry cluster.

In germline, CDR1 is SGDLS, CDR2 YYNGEE. J was trimmed by 3 bases and V by 2 bases; bases with no gene match: 1. This CDR3 comprises 14 residues. PCR amplification relied on 60 Vbeta primers (plus 13 Jbeta primers). The method was immunoSEQ multiplex PCR; TCRdb's version includes in-frame clones alone and lacks a portion of them. The sample's table shows under 60,000 clones. Regarding the study as a whole: The authors enumerated 150 to 200 TCR beta chains as linked to cytomegalovirus.

The sequence came from a woman in her twenties or thirties in good health and CMV-seropositive. V and J are TRBV9 and TRBJ2-3; 9 bases agree with TRBD2. The material sequenced was PBMCs. This CDR3 is CASSVSGRTDTQYF. The CDR3 nucleotides read TGTGCCAGCAGCGTCAGCGGGAGGACAGATACGCAGTATTTT.